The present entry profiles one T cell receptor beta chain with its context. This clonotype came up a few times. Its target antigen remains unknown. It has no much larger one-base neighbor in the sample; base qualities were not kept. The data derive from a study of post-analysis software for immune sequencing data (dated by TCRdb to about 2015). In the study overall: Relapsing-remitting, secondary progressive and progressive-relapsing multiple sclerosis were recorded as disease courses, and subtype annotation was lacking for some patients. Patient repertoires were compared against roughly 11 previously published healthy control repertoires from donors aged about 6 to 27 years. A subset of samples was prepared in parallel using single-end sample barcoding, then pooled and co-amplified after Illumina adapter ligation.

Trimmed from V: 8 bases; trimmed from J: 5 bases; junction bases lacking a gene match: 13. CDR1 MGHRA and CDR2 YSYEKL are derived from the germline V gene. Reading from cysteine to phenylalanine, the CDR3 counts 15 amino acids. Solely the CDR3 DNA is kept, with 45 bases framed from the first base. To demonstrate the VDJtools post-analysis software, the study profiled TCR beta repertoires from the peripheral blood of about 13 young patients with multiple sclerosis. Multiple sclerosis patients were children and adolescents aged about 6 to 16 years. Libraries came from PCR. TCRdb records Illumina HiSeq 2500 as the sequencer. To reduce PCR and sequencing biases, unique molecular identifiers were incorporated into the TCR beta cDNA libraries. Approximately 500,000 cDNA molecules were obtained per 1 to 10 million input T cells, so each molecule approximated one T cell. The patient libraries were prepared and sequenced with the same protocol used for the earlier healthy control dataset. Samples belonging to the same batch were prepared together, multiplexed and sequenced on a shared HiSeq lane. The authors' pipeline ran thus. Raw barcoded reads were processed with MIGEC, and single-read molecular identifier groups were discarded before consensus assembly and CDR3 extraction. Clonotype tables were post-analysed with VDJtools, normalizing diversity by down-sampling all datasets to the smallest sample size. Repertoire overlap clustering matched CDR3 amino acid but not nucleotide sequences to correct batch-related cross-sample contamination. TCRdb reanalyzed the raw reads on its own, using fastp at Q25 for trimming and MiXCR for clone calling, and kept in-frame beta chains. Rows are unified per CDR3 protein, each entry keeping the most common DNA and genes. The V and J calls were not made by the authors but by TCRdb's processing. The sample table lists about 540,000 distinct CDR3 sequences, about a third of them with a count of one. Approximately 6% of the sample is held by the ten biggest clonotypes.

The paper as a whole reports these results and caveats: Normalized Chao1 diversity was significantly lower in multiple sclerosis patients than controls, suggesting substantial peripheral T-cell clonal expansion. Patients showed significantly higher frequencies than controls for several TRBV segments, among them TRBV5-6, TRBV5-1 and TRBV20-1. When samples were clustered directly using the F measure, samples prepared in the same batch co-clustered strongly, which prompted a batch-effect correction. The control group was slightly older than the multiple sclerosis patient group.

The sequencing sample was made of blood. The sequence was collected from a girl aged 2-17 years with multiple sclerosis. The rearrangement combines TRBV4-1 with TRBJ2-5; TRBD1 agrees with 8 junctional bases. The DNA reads TGCGCCAGCTCCCTGGAGGGTGGACAGGGCGAGACCCAGTACTTC. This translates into CASSLEGGQGETQYF.